This TCR beta chain was profiled in a study of response to subunit inactivated influenza vaccine. As concerns this clonotype: Its specificity is not known.

TCRdb ran MiXCR on the RT-PCR reads and lists one entry per CDR3 protein. The data contain approximately 200,000 distinct CDR3 sequences, roughly an eighth of them singletons. Study-level points and caveats: The authors suggested that every seasonal influenza vaccination recruits few new T cells.

The TCR sequence derives from a man aged 50 to 59 who received an inactivated influenza vaccine. The material sequenced was CD8+ T cells sorted from PBMCs, taken around 5 days after vaccination.

CDR3 sequence: CASSLVLAGVGEQFF. CDR3 coding DNA: TGTGCCAGCAGCTTAGTACTAGCGGGAGTCGGTGAGCAGTTCTTC. V usage is TRBV7-6 and J usage is TRBJ2-1, with TRBD2 identical over 11 bases. V was clipped by 1 base and J by 9 bases; unmatched bases: 5. Germline assignment: CDR1 SGHVS and CDR2 FNYEAQ. CDR3 length equals 15 residues.